The entry below describes one T cell receptor beta chain. CDR1 and CDR2 (germline): SGHRS, YFSETQ. V shed 0 bases and J 4 bases; nucleotides not matched to a gene: 6. CDR3 length: 15 residues. Sequencing used immunoSEQ multiplex PCR; TCRdb keeps in-frame clones, though not all of them. The repertoire includes approximately 47,000 clones, around four fifths of them detected once, and approximately 3.6% sits in the top ten. This specimen belongs to a study of radiotherapy plus CTLA-4 blockade in lung cancer. This clonotype originated in a human donor with non-small cell lung cancer who had stable disease on radiotherapy plus ipilimumab. The material sequenced was peripheral blood, taken from a patient treated with radiotherapy plus ipilimumab. This chain joins TRBV5-1 and TRBJ2-5; 7 bases are a match to TRBD1. The CDR3 coding sequence is TGCGCCAGCAGCTTGGCCGAGGGGGCGGGAGAGACCCAGTACTTC. It encodes CASSLAEGAGETQYF.